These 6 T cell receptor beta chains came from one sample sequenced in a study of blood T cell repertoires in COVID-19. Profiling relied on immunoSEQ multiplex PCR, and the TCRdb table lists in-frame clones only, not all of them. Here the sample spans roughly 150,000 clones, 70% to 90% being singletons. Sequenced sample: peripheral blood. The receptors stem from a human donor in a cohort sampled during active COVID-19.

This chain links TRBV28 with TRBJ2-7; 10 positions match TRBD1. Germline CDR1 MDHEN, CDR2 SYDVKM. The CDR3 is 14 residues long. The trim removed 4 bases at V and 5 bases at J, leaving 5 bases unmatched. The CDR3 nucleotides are TGTGCCAGCAGTTGGACAGGGGGAAGACACGAGCAGTACTTC. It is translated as CASSWTGGRHEQYF. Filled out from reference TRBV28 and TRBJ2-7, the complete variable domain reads DVKVTQSSRYLVKRTGEKVFLECVQDMDHENMFWYRQDPGLGLRLIYFSYDVKMKEKGDIPEGYSVSREKKERFSLILESASTNQTSMYLCASSWTGGRHEQYFGPGTRLTVT.

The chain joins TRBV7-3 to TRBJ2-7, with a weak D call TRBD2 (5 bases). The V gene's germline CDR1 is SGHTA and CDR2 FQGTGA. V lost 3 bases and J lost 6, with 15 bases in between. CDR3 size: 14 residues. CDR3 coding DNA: TGTGCCAGCAGCTTTGAGGGCGCCCAGCTCGAGCAGTACTTC. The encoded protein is CASSFEGAQLEQYF.

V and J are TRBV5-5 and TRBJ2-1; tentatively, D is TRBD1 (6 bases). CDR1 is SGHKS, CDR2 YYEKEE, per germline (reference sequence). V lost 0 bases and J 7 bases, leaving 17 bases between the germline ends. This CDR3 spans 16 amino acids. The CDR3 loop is CASSLGGRGLVNEQFF. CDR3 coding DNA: TGTGCCAGCAGCTTGGGGGGCAGGGGTCTTGTAAATGAGCAGTTCTTC.

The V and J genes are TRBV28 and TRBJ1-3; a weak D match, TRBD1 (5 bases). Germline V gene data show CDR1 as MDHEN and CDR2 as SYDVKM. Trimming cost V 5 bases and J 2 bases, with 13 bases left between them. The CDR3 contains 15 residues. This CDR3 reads CASSQGPLAGNTIYF. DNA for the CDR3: TGTGCCAGCAGTCAGGGTCCCCTGGCTGGAAACACCATATATTTT.

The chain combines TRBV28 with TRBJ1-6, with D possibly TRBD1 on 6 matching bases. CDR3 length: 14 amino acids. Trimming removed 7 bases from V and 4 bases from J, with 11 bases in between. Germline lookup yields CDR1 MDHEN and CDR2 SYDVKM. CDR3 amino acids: CASIGGGYNSPLHF. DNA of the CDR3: TGTGCCAGCATTGGGGGCGGGTATAATTCACCCCTCCACTTT.

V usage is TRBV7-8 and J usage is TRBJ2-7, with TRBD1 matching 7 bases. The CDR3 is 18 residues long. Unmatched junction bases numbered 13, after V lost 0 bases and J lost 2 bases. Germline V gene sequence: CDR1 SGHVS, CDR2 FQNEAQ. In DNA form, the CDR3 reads TGTGCCAGCAGCTTAGCAGGTTCCTTCCGACAGGGACCCTACGAGCAGTACTTC. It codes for CASSLAGSFRQGPYEQYF.